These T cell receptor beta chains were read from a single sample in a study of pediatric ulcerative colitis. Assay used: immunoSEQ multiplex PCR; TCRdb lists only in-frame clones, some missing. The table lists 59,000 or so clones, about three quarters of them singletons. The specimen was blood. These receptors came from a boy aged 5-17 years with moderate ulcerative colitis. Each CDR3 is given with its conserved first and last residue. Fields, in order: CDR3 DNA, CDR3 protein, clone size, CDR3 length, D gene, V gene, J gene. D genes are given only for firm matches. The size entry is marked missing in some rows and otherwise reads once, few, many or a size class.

TGCGCCAGCAGCTTGGTTCTTCCCCCCGCGGGGACTGAAGCTTTCTTT	CASSLVLPPAGTEAFF	once	16	-	TRBV5-1	TRBJ1-1
TGCGCCAGCAGCCTCCGGACAGGACAAATTGAAAAACTGTTTTTT	CASSLRTGQIEKLFF	-	15	TRBD1	TRBV4-1	TRBJ1-4
TGTGCCACCAAACGATGGGGCTCGGAGACCCAGTACTTC	CATKRWGSETQYF	-	13	-	TRBV6-6	TRBJ2-5
TGTGCCAGCAGTCTAGGGACAGGTCTCTACGAGCAGTACTTC	CASSLGTGLYEQYF	-	14	TRBD1	TRBV27	TRBJ2-7
TGTGCCAGCTCACCTTGGAAGCGGGGGGAAAACAATGAGCAGTTCTTC	CASSPWKRGENNEQFF	-	16	TRBD2	TRBV18	TRBJ2-1
TGCAGCGTTACGACAGGGTGGGGTGAACAGCCCCAGCATTTT	CSVTTGWGEQPQHF	-	14	TRBD1	TRBV29-1	TRBJ1-5
TGTGCCAGCTCAGGGGACAGCAATGAAAAACTGTTTTTT	CASSGDSNEKLFF	-	13	TRBD1	TRBV18	TRBJ1-4
TGTGCCAGCAGTAAAACTGAGGGCGCCGGGGAGCTGTTTTTT	CASSKTEGAGELFF	-	14	-	TRBV2	TRBJ2-2
TGTGCCAGCAGCCGAGGGGTCAGCCGCGCGGGACCCCACAACGAGCAGTACTTC	CASSRGVSRAGPHNEQYF	-	18	-	TRBV9	TRBJ2-7
TGTGCCGGCAAAGGGGCGGGAGCCGGGGATGAGCAGTTCTTC	CAGKGAGAGDEQFF	-	14	TRBD2	TRBV30	TRBJ2-1
TGTGCCAGCAGCCCCCAAGTCGGACCCGGGGAGCTGTTTTTT	CASSPQVGPGELFF	-	14	-	TRBV5-4	TRBJ2-2
TGTGCCACCCGAGGGGCAGACTCCTACGAGCAGTACTTC	CATRGADSYEQYF	-	13	-	TRBV6-6	TRBJ2-7
TGTGCCAGCAGCGTAGCAGCAGGTTCCAATCAGCCCCAGCATTTT	CASSVAAGSNQPQHF	few	15	-	TRBV9	TRBJ1-5
TGTGCCAGCAGCCTCAGGAGCGGGGGACTCTACAATGAGCAGTTCTTC	CASSLRSGGLYNEQFF	-	16	TRBD2	TRBV7-8	TRBJ2-1
TGTGCCAGCAGCCAGGAGAGACAGGGGGATATTGGTGGCTACACCTTC	CASSQERQGDIGGYTF	-	16	TRBD1	TRBV4-2	TRBJ1-2
TGTGCCTCCTCGACAGGGGAAGGCTACGAGCAGTACTTC	CASSTGEGYEQYF	-	13	TRBD1	TRBV27	TRBJ2-7
TGTGCCAGCAGCCAACTTGACAGGGGTTATACTGAAGCTTTCTTT	CASSQLDRGYTEAFF	-	15	TRBD1	TRBV4-2	TRBJ1-1
TGTGCCAGCAGCTTAGTCGGGACAGGCGGTCAGCCCCAGCATTTT	CASSLVGTGGQPQHF	-	15	TRBD1	TRBV7-2	TRBJ1-5
TGTGCCTGGAGTGTACTGACAGGGGGCGGTGAAGCTTTCTTT	CAWSVLTGGGEAFF	-	14	TRBD1	TRBV30	TRBJ1-1
TGTGCCAGCAAGGGGAGCTCCTATAATTCACCCCTCCACTTT	CASKGSSYNSPLHF	few	14	-	TRBV27	TRBJ1-6
TGTGCCAGCAGCGTAGTTGTGGGATCCCCTAGCGGTGAGCAGTTCTTC	CASSVVVGSPSGEQFF	-	16	TRBD2	TRBV9	TRBJ2-1
TGTGCCAGCAGTGTGTCTCTTGAGGGGAATCAGCCCCAGCATTTT	CASSVSLEGNQPQHF	-	15	-	TRBV6-4	TRBJ1-5
TGTGCCAGCAAACAGCGGGGGGGCAATGAGCAGTTCTTC	CASKQRGGNEQFF	-	13	TRBD2	TRBV27	TRBJ2-1
TGCGCCAGCAGCCAAGCGGCTAGCCCGAGCTCCTACGAGCAGTACTTC	CASSQAASPSSYEQYF	-	16	-	TRBV4-1	TRBJ2-7
TGTGCCAGTAGGGACGGAGCTAACTATGGCTACACCTTC	CASRDGANYGYTF	few	13	-	TRBV6-5	TRBJ1-2
TGTGCCAGCGGAGGGGACTCCCTTGGCTTGGAGCAGTACTTC	CASGGDSLGLEQYF	-	14	-	TRBV2	TRBJ2-7
TGTGCCAGCAGTTTAAGACCGCTAGCGGGTCCTCCACAAGAGACCCAGTACTTC	CASSLRPLAGPPQETQYF	-	18	TRBD2	TRBV27	TRBJ2-5
TGCAGCTTCGGTAAGGCTGGCTATGGCTACACCTTC	CSFGKAGYGYTF	-	12	-	TRBV29-1	TRBJ1-2
TGCGCCAGCAGCCAAGATCTGTCGGGGTTTTATAGCAATCAGCCCCAGCATTTT	CASSQDLSGFYSNQPQHF	-	18	-	TRBV4-1	TRBJ1-5
TGTGCCAGCTCACCACGGGGCTACAACGCGAACACCGGGGAGCTGTTTTTT	CASSPRGYNANTGELFF	-	17	-	TRBV18	TRBJ2-2
TGTGCCAGCAGCGTAGTCCCCGGAAACACCGGGGAGCTGTTTTTT	CASSVVPGNTGELFF	-	15	-	TRBV9	TRBJ2-2
TGTGCCAGCAGCTTAGAAGGGACAGGGTGGGAGACCCAGTACTTC	CASSLEGTGWETQYF	once	15	TRBD1	TRBV7-8	TRBJ2-5
TGTGCCAGCAGTGGCCCGGGACTAGCCTACGAGCAGTACTTC	CASSGPGLAYEQYF	-	14	TRBD2	TRBV2	TRBJ2-7
TGTGCCAGCTCGAGGAGACAGCAACAAGAGACCCAGTACTTC	CASSRRQQQETQYF	-	14	-	TRBV18	TRBJ2-5
TGTGCCAGTAGTCCTAGGTTAGCGGGAGGTTACGAGCAGTACTTC	CASSPRLAGGYEQYF	few	15	TRBD2	TRBV19	TRBJ2-7
TGTGCCAGCAGCCCGACAGGGCCGAACACTGAAGCTTTCTTT	CASSPTGPNTEAFF	once	14	TRBD1	TRBV6-6	TRBJ1-1
TGTGCCAGCTCATCTGGGACTAGCGGGATCTACTACGAGCAGTACTTC	CASSSGTSGIYYEQYF	-	16	TRBD2	TRBV18	TRBJ2-7
TGTGCCACCAGCAGCCCACCGGGACAGTTTTATTCAGATACGCAGTATTTT	CATSSPPGQFYSDTQYF	-	17	TRBD1	TRBV15	TRBJ2-3
TGCGCCAGCAGCCCCTTAGCGGGAAGAGACAATGAGCAGTTCTTC	CASSPLAGRDNEQFF	-	15	TRBD2	TRBV5-1	TRBJ2-1
TGTGCCAGCAGTCCGGGACAGAACTATGGCTACACCTTC	CASSPGQNYGYTF	-	13	TRBD1	TRBV9	TRBJ1-2
TGTGCCTGGAGTGTTGGGCGAACCTACACAGATACGCAGTATTTT	CAWSVGRTYTDTQYF	-	15	-	TRBV30	TRBJ2-3
TGCAGCGCCCATGGGGGGTACACTGAAGCTTTCTTT	CSAHGGYTEAFF	-	12	-	TRBV29-1	TRBJ1-1
TGTGCCAGCAGCCCCTCCTCTGGAAACACCATATATTTT	CASSPSSGNTIYF	few	13	-	TRBV7-3	TRBJ1-3
TGTGCCAGCAGCTTGGGGACAGGGATCAGCACAGATACGCAGTATTTT	CASSLGTGISTDTQYF	-	16	TRBD1	TRBV7-9	TRBJ2-3